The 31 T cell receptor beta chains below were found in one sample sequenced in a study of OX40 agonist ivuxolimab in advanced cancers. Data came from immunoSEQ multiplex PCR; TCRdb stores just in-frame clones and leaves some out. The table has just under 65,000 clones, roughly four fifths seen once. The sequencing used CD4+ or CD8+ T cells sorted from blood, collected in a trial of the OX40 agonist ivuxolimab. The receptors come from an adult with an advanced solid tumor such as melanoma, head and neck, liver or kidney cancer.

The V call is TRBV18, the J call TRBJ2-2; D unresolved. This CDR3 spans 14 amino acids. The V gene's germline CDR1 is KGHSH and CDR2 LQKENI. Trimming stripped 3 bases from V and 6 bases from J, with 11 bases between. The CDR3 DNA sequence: TGTGCCAGCTCACCCCCCCGAGCGTCCGGGGAGCTGTTTTTT. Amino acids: CASSPPRASGELFF.

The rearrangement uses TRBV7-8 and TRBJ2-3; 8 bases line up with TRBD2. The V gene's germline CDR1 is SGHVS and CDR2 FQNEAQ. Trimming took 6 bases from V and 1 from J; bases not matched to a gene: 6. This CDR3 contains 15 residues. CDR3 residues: CASRSRSGGTDTQYF. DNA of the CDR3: TGTGCCAGCAGAAGCCGTAGCGGGGGCACAGATACGCAGTATTTT.

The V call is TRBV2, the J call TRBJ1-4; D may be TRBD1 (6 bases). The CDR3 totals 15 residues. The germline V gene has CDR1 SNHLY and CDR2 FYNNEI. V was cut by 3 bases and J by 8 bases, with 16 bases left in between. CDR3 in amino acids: CASSDAVGAREKLFF. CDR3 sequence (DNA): TGTGCCAGCAGTGACGCGGTGGGGGCTAGGGAAAAACTGTTTTTT.

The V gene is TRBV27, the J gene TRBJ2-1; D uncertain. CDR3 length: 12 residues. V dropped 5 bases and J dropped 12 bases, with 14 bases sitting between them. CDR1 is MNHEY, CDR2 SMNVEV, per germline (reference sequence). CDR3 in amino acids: CASSAKANRQFF. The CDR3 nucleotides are TGTGCCAGCAGTGCAAAGGCTAATAGGCAGTTCTTC.

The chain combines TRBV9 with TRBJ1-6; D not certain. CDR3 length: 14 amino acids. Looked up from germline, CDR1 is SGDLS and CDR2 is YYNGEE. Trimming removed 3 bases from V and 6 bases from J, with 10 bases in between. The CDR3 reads CASSAPGVNSPLHF. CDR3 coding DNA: TGTGCCAGCAGCGCTCCTGGGGTTAATTCACCCCTCCACTTT. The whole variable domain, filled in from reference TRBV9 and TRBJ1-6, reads DSGVTQTPKHLITATGQRVTLRCSPRSGDLSVYWYQQSLDQGLQFLIQYYNGEERAKGNILERFSAQQFPDLHSELNLSSLELGDSALYFCASSAPGVNSPLHFGNGTRLTVT.

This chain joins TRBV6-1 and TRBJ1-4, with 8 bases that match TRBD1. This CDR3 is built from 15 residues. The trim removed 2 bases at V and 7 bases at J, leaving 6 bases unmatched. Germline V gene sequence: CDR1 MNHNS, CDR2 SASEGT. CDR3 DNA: TGTGCCAGCAGTGAAAGGGCAGGGGGCGGTGAAAAACTGTTTTTT. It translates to CASSERAGGGEKLFF.

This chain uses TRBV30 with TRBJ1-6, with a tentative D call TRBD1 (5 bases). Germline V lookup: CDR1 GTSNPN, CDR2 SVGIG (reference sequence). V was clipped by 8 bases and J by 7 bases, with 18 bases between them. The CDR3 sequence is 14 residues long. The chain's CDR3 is CAGGGGQENSPLHF. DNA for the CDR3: TGTGCCGGGGGTGGTGGGCAGGAAAATTCACCCCTCCACTTT.

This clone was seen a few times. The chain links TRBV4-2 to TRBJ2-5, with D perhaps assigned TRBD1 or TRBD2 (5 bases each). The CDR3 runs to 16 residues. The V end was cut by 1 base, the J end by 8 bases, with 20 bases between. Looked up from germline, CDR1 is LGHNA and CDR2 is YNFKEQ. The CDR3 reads CASSQVGEGPGITQYF. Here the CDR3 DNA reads TGTGCCAGCAGCCAAGTGGGCGAGGGGCCGGGAATAACCCAGTACTTC.

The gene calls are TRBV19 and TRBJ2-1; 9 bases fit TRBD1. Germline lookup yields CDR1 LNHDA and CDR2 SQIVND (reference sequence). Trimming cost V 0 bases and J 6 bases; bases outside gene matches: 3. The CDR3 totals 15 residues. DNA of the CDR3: TGTGCCAGTAGTATAGAGGGACAGGGAAGCAATGAGCAGTTCTTC. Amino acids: CASSIEGQGSNEQFF. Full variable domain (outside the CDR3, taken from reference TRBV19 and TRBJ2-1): DGGITQSPKYLFRKEGQNVTLSCEQNLNHDAMYWYRQDPGQGLRLIYYSQIVNDFQKGDIAEGYSVSREKKESFPLTVTSAQKNPTAFYLCASSIEGQGSNEQFFGPGTRLTVL.

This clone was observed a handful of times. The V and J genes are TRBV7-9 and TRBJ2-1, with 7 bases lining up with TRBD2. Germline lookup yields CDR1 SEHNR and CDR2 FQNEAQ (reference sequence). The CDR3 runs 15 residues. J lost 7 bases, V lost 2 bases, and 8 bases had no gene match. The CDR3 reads CASSLPAGEGNEQFF. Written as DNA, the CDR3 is TGTGCCAGCAGCTTACCCGCGGGGGAAGGAAATGAGCAGTTCTTC. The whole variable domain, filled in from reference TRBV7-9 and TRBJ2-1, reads DTGVSQNPRHKITKRGQNVTFRCDPISEHNRLYWYRQTLGQGPEFLTYFQNEAQLEKSRLLSDRFSAERPKGSFSTLEIQRTEQGDSAMYLCASSLPAGEGNEQFFGPGTRLTVL.

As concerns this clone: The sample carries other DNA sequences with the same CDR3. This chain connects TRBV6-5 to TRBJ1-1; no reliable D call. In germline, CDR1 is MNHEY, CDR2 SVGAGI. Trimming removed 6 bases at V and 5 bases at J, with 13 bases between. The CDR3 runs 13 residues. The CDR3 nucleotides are TGTGCCAGCAGGACTCCCTCCGGTACTGAAGCTTTCTTT. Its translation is CASRTPSGTEAFF.

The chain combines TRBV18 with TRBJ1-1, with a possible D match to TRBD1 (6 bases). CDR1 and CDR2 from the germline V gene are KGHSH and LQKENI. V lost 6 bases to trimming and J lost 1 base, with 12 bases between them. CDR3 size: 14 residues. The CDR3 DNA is TGTGCCAGCTCGCTGAGACAGGAGAACACTGAAGCTTTCTTT. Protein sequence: CASSLRQENTEAFF.

The CDR3 DNA sequence: TGTGCCAGCAGCTTAGAGGGCAGTTCACCCCTCCACTTT. This gives the protein CASSLEGSSPLHF. The chain links TRBV7-2 to TRBJ1-6; D gene uncertain. Trimming shortened V by 1 base and J by 9 bases, and 7 bases separated the two germline ends. The CDR3 spans 13 residues. CDR1 and CDR2 (germline): SGHTA, FQGNSA. The full variable domain, completed using reference TRBV7-2 and TRBJ1-6, is GAGVSQSPSNKVTEKGKDVELRCDPISGHTALYWYRQSLGQGLEFLIYFQGNSAPDKSGLPSDRFSAERTGGSVSTLTIQRTQQEDSAVYLCASSLEGSSPLHFGNGTRLTVT.

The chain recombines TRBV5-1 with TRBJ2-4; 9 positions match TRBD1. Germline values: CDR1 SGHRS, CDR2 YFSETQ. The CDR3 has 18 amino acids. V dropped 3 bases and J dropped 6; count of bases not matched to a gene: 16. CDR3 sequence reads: CASSWGGSQGARGNIQYF. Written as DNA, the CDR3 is TGCGCCAGCAGCTGGGGAGGGTCACAGGGGGCGCGCGGAAACATTCAGTACTTC.

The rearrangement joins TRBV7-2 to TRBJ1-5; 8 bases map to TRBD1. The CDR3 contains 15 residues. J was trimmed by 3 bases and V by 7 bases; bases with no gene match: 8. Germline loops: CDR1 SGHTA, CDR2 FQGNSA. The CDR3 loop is CASNRGGDFNQPQHF. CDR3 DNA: TGTGCCAGCAACAGGGGGGGGGATTTCAATCAGCCCCAGCATTTT.

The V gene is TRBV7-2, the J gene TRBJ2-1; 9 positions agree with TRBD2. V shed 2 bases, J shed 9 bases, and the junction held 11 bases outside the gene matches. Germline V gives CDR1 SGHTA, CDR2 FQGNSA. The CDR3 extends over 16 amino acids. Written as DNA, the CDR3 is TGTGCCAGCAGCTTAAGGGCTAGCGGGGCCCCTTTTGAGCAGTTCTTC. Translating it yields CASSLRASGAPFEQFF.

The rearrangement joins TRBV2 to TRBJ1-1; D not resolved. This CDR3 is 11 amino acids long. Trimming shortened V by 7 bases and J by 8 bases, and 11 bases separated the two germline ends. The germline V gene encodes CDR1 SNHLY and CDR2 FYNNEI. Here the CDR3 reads CASISLGEAFF. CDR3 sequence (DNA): TGTGCCAGCATCTCTCTGGGGGAAGCTTTCTTT.

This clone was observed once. In DNA form, the CDR3 reads TGTGCCAGCAGTTACGTAGGGCCCATGAACACTGAAGCTTTCTTT. Its protein product is CASSYVGPMNTEAFF. The chain joins TRBV6-5 to TRBJ1-1, with unresolved D. Trimming pared 2 bases from V and 0 bases from J, leaving 10 bases between. CDR3 length: 15 amino acids. CDR1 MNHEY and CDR2 SVGAGI come from the germline V gene.

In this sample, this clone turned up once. The CDR3, as DNA: TGTGCAAGTCGCTTAGGTCCCTTGGACAGGCCCTACGAGCAGTACTTC. It encodes CASRLGPLDRPYEQYF. The rearrangement joins TRBV12-2 to TRBJ2-7; the DNA was not used to check the table's D call, TRBD1. TRBV12-2 is a pseudogene. This CDR3 comprises 16 residues.

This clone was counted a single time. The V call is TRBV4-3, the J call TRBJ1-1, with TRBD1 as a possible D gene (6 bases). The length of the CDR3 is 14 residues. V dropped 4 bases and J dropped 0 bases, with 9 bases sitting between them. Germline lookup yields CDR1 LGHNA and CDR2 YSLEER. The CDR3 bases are TGCGCCAGCAGCCGAGGGGGTATGAACACTGAAGCTTTCTTT. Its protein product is CASSRGGMNTEAFF.

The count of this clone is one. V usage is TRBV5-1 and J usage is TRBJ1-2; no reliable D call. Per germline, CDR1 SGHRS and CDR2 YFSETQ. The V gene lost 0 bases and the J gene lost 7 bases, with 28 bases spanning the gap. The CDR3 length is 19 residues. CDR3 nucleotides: TGCGCCAGCAGCTTGGAGAATGGACTTCAGGCAGGCTCAGGAGGTGGCTACACCTTC. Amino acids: CASSLENGLQAGSGGGYTF. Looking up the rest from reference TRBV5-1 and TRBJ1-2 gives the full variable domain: KAGVTQTPRYLIKTRGQQVTLSCSPISGHRSVSWYQQTPGQGLQFLFEYFSETQRNKGNFPGRFSGRQFSNSRSEMNVSTLELGDSALYLCASSLENGLQAGSGGGYTFGSGTRLTVV.

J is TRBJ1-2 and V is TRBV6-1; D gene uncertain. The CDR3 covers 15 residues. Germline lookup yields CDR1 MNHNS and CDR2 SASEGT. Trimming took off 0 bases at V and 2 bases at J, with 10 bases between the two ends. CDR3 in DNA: TGTGCCAGCAGTGAAGCGCGCCGGCGAAACTATGGCTACACCTTC. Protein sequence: CASSEARRRNYGYTF.

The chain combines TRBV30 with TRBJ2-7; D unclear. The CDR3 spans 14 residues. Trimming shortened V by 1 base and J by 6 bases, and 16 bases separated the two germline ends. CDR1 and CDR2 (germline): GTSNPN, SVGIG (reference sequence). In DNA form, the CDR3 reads TGTGCCTGGAGTGCGGGTGGCTTTGGAAGCGAGCAGTACTTC. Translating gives CAWSAGGFGSEQYF.

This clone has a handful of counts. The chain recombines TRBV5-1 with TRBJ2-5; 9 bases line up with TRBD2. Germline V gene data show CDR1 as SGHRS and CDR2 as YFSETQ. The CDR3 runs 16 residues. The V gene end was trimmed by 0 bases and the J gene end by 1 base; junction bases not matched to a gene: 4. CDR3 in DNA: TGCGCCAGCAGCTTGGATCAGCGGGGGGTCCAAGAGACCCAGTACTTC. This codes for CASSLDQRGVQETQYF.

The CDR3 DNA follows: TGCGCCAGCAGCTTACAGGGGAATCTTTACGAGCAGTACTTC. Translation gives CASSLQGNLYEQYF. The chain joins TRBV5-1 to TRBJ2-7, with TRBD1 matching 7 bases. V lost 2 bases and J lost 4; bases outside the gene matches: 6. Germline V lookup: CDR1 SGHRS, CDR2 YFSETQ. This CDR3 has 14 amino acids.

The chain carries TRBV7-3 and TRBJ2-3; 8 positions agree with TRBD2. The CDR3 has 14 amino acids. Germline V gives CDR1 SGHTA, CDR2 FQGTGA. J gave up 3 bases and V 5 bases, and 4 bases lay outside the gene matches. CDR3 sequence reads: CASSPGLETDTQYF. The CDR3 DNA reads TGTGCCAGCAGCCCGGGACTAGAAACAGATACGCAGTATTTT.

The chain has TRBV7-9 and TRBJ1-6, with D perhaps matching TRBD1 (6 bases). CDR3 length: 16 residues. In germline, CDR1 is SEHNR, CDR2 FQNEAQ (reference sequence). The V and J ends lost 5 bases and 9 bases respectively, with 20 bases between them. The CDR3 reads CASSHLLTGSPSPLHF. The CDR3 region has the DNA TGTGCCAGCAGCCACCTTCTCACAGGGAGCCCTTCACCCCTCCACTTT.

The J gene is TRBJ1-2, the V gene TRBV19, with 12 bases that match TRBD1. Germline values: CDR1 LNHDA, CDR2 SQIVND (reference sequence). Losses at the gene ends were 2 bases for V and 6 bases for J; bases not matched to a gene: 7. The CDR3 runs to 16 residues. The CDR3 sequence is CASSILMGQGANGYTF. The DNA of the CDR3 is TGTGCCAGTAGTATATTAATGGGACAGGGGGCTAATGGCTACACCTTC.

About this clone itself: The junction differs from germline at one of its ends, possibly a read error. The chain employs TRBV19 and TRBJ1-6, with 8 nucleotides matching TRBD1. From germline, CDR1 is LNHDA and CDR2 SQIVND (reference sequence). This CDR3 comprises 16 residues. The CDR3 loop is CATNQAAGGYHSPLHF. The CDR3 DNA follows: TGTGCCACGAACCAAGCGGCAGGGGGCTATCATTCACCCCTCCACTTT.

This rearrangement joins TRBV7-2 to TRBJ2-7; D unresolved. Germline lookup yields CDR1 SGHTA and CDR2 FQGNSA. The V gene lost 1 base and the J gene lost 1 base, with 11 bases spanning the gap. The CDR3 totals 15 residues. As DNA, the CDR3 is TGTGCCAGCAGCTTAGGCGGAGTCGCATCCTACGAGCAGTACTTC. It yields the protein CASSLGGVASYEQYF.

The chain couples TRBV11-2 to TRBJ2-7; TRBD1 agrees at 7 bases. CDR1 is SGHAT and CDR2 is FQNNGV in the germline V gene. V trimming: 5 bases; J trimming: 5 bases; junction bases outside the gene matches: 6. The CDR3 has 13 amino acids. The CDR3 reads CASSPDRSHEQYF. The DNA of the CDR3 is TGTGCCAGCAGCCCGGACAGGTCCCACGAGCAGTACTTC.